This TCR beta chain was documented in a study of control samples from healthy donors and cancer patients. V lost 3 bases and J lost 5, with 14 bases in between. There are 15 residues in the CDR3. Germline loops: CDR1 LNHDA, CDR2 SQIVND (reference sequence). Here immunoSEQ multiplex PCR was the method, and the copy in TCRdb shows in-frame clones only, minus some. The sample carries 150,000 to 200,000 clones, roughly 93% recorded once. Sequencing was done on a sample of blood. The chain carries TRBV19 and TRBJ1-5, with a tentative D call TRBD1 (5 bases). The source of this sequence is a man younger than 30 in good health. CDR3 in DNA: TGTGCCAGTAGTATCGCGTGGGGAGGGGATCAGCCCCAGCATTTT. It specifies CASSIAWGGDQPQHF.